This T cell receptor beta chain was profiled in a study of blood T cells in healthy people across ages. Comments on this clonotype: Its specificity is unknown.

General study findings and limits: Bulk PBMC profiling left naive and antigen-experienced comparisons inconclusive. The authors considered diversity estimates from one million T cells to be underestimates.

A J-beta primer mix and a sample-barcoded 5' primer were used in a second PCR of roughly 7 to 12 cycles. Any given sample supplied a minimum of 3 million CDR3-containing paired-end reads. TCRdb reanalysed the 5' RACE reads using MiXCR and keeps one entry per CDR3 protein. The sample lists 700,000 to 850,000 distinct CDR3 sequences; 53% were seen once. Trimming left V 2 bases short and J 8 bases short, with 16 bases between. CDR1 is SGHRS and CDR2 is YFSETQ in the germline V gene. The CDR3 spans 14 residues. This TCR was sampled from a man at least 80 years old in good health. The rearrangement uses TRBV5-1 and TRBJ1-2; D is perhaps TRBD1 (5 bases). Sequencing input: blood. CDR3 sequence (DNA): TGCGCCAGCAGCTTCGACAGTGTAGGGCGCGGCTACACCTTC. Translation gives CASSFDSVGRGYTF.